This T cell receptor (beta chain) was recorded in a study of T cell responses to AZD1222 COVID-19 vaccine. Study conclusions and caveats: Recipients of AZD1222 seropositive at baseline numbered only 6 or 7. Donors were chiefly white British, with a greater number of females, and clonal diversity was perhaps underestimated. Close to half of spike-specific TCRs reportedly recognize unmutated variant regions.

A note on this clone: Its antigen is still unknown.

The repertoire was sequenced with immunoSEQ multiplex PCR; TCRdb's copy has only in-frame clones and lacks some. The sample lists some 170,000 clones; 85% to 95% were seen once. Germline-derived CDR1 and CDR2 are LNHDA and SQIVND (reference sequence). CDR3 length: 16 residues. V dropped 4 bases and J dropped 3; count of bases not matched to a gene: 8. This clonotype originated in an adult in good health. The chain employs TRBV19 and TRBJ1-2, with 10 nucleotides matching TRBD1. The sequences come from peripheral blood, collected on day 0 of AZD1222 vaccination. Here the CDR3 DNA reads TGTGCCAGTAGTAGACCTGGGACAGGGGAAGACTATGGCTACACCTTC. It yields the protein CASSRPGTGEDYGYTF.